Shown below are 8 T cell receptor beta chains from a single sample sequenced in a study of cytomegalovirus exposure and HLA in healthy donors (dated by TCRdb to about 2017). Receptors were amplified or captured by the immunoSEQ multiplex PCR assay. The multiplex PCR relied on a mix of 60 forward primers for TCR Vbeta segments and 13 reverse primers for TCR Jbeta segments. TCRdb holds this immuneACCESS table with in-frame rearrangements only. Some clones are missing; in checked studies, unresolved V genes explain under half, and the rest has no known cause. The table for this sample lists some 130,000 clones; about 84% of them were counted only once. More than 0.9% of the sample comes from the top ten. The sample consisted of PBMCs. The receptors stem from a boy younger than 18 in good health and CMV-seronegative.

The chain carries TRBV7-9 and TRBJ2-7; 9 nucleotides align to TRBD1. V shed 1 base and J 6 bases; nucleotides not matched to a gene: 4. Germline V gene data show CDR1 as SEHNR and CDR2 as FQNEAQ (reference sequence). The CDR3 has 14 amino acids. CDR3 loop: CASSLGQGDVEQYF. The DNA for the CDR3 is TGTGCCAGCAGCTTAGGACAGGGGGACGTCGAGCAGTACTTC.

The rearrangement uses TRBV5-5 and TRBJ2-5; D gene unclear. CDR1 is SGHKS, CDR2 YYEKEE, per germline (reference sequence). Trimming left V 5 bases short and J 5 bases short, with 7 bases between. The CDR3 is 11 residues long. The CDR3 reads CASRARETQYF. The CDR3 region has the DNA TGTGCCAGCAGGGCTAGGGAGACCCAGTACTTC. The full variable domain, in which reference TRBV5-5 and TRBJ2-5 provide the parts outside the CDR3, is DAGVTQSPTHLIKTRGQQVTLRCSPISGHKSVSWYQQVLGQGPQFIFQYYEKEERGRGNFPDRFSARQFPNYSSELNVNALLLGDSALYLCASRARETQYFGPGTRLLVL.

The count of this clone is one. The rearrangement links TRBV4-2 to TRBJ1-5; a weak D match, TRBD1 (5 bases). V lost 5 bases to trimming and J lost 4 bases, with 15 bases between them. Per germline, CDR1 LGHNA and CDR2 YNFKEQ. The CDR3 extends over 15 amino acids. The CDR3, as DNA: TGTGCCAGCAGCTCGAGACAGAACTCTAATCAGCCCCAGCATTTT. Protein product: CASSSRQNSNQPQHF.

The chain couples TRBV15 to TRBJ1-2, with D possibly matching TRBD1 (5 bases). Trimming shortened V by 6 bases and J by 8 bases, and 22 bases separated the two germline ends. CDR1 LNHNV and CDR2 YYDKDF come from the germline V gene (reference sequence). The CDR3 covers 15 residues. The CDR3: CATSDPMLGVYGYTF. CDR3 DNA: TGTGCCACCAGTGATCCAATGTTAGGGGTGTACGGCTACACCTTC.

The chain couples TRBV18 to TRBJ2-7, with TRBD1 as a possible D gene (6 bases). Trimming took off 6 bases at V and 6 bases at J, with 21 bases between the two ends. The CDR3 is made up of 15 amino acids. The germline gives CDR1 KGHSH, CDR2 LQKENI. CDR3 sequence reads: CASSGSGHPESEQYF. As DNA, the CDR3 is TGTGCCAGCTCGGGCTCGGGACACCCCGAATCCGAGCAGTACTTC.

The rearrangement links TRBV5-1 to TRBJ2-7; TRBD2 matches 7 bases. The CDR3 has 12 residues. Germline V gene data show CDR1 as SGHRS and CDR2 as YFSETQ. V shed 3 bases, J shed 5 bases, and the junction held 2 bases outside the gene matches. The chain's CDR3 is CASSWEGHEQYF. The CDR3, as DNA: TGCGCCAGCAGCTGGGAGGGACACGAGCAGTACTTC. Filled out from reference TRBV5-1 and TRBJ2-7, the complete variable domain reads KAGVTQTPRYLIKTRGQQVTLSCSPISGHRSVSWYQQTPGQGLQFLFEYFSETQRNKGNFPGRFSGRQFSNSRSEMNVSTLELGDSALYLCASSWEGHEQYFGPGTRLTVT.

The chain joins TRBV30 to TRBJ1-2; D unclear. V gave up 3 bases and J gave up 2 bases, with 7 bases separating them. Germline loops: CDR1 GTSNPN, CDR2 SVGIG (reference sequence). CDR3 length: 12 residues. CDR3 residues: CAWRSPNYGYTF. The CDR3, as DNA: TGTGCCTGGAGGTCCCCGAACTATGGCTACACCTTC.

The V call is TRBV6-5, the J call TRBJ2-1; maybe TRBD2 (5 bases). The germline gives CDR1 MNHEY, CDR2 SVGAGI. The CDR3 spans 14 residues. The V gene lost 0 bases and the J gene lost 10 bases, with 13 bases spanning the gap. The CDR3 DNA follows: TGTGCCAGCAGTTACTCTCCGGGATCGGTGGAGCAGTTCTTC. It yields the protein CASSYSPGSVEQFF.